A single T cell receptor (beta chain) is shown here with its context. The sample holds many counts of this clonotype. Its binding antigen is unknown. No much larger clonotype is one base removed from it; base qualities were not supplied. The hyperthyroidism patients were 18 to 65 years old and newly diagnosed, with a disease duration of less than 2 months. Anyone with other autoimmune diseases, uncontrolled infections, pregnancy or lactation was excluded from the study. Diagnosis relied on clinical symptoms, serum thyroxine, TRAb, thyroid ultrasound and orbital computed tomography. Trizol reagent was used to extract the total RNA, and its quality was then checked on an Agilent 2100 Bioanalyzer. The CDR3, cysteine through phenylalanine, is 12 amino acids long. CDR3 DNA is the only sequence kept; it has 36 bases, read in frame from the first base. In the germline V gene (reference sequence), CDR1 corresponds to PRHDT and CDR2 to FYEKMQ. The V end loses 5 bases and the J end loses 6 bases, and a stretch of 11 bases separates them.

These data come from a study of Graves' ophthalmopathy and Graves' hyperthyroidism (dated by TCRdb to the late 2010s). At the level of the whole study: Stable hyperthyroidism was defined as no progression to ophthalmopathy within 18 months of follow-up. The study used TCR beta repertoire signatures to distinguish Graves' ophthalmopathy from Graves' hyperthyroidism and to predict progression to ophthalmopathy. In total, approximately 140 blood samples were TCR-sequenced: 40 to 45 ophthalmopathy, roughly 77 hyperthyroidism and about 17 hyperthyroidism-to-ophthalmopathy patients. A discovery set of 100 patients (43 ophthalmopathy, 57 stable hyperthyroidism) was enrolled to explore V-J signatures distinguishing ophthalmopathy from hyperthyroidism. The independent validation cohort included under 20 hyperthyroidism patients plus 17 patients who later progressed from hyperthyroidism to ophthalmopathy. In about six hyperthyroidism patients, the T-cell repertoires found in thyroid tissue were compared with those found in blood. Once sampling was done, hyperthyroidism patients were given methimazole at a starting dose of 30 mg daily, while ophthalmopathy patients were given high-dose intravenous methylprednisolone. General conclusions and limits of the study: In validation, the model predicted ophthalmopathy progression with about 70% sensitivity and approximately 72% specificity; some 13 predicted patients were CT-confirmed with GO in a median of 6.5 months. Most expanded thyroid clonotypes with a frequency above 0.001 also appeared in blood, which suggests that blood repertoires may reflect the immune response in the thyroid. No statistical method was used to predetermine the sample size, and group allocation was not hidden from the investigators. In cross-validation, the 13-signature model distinguished ophthalmopathy from stable hyperthyroidism with roughly 90% sensitivity and approximately 81% specificity, and in the test set the corresponding values were roughly 80% and 76%.

TCR beta CDR3 regions were amplified from RNA transcripts for repertoire sequencing. HTBI primers and the Qiagen OneStep RT-PCR kit were used in a first-round RT-PCR, which was followed by a second-round multiplex PCR, size selection and purification. Libraries were sequenced on an Illumina HiSeq2000 using paired-end 100 bp reads. The published analysis was carried out like this. SOAPnuke was used for read processing, and reads with adapters, uncalled bases, a mean Phred below 15, or no exact constant-primer or identifier match were discarded. COPE v1.2.5 was used to merge high-quality paired reads. Each unique nucleotide sequence was treated as a clonotype, and MiTCR v1.1 was used to align the clonotypes to the IMGT TRB V, D and J references. The analysis was limited to V-J combinations with a frequency above 0.0001, which together covered approximately 99% of the repertoires. For each V-J combination, a TCR clonal expansion and chaos score was defined as F50 clonal expansion divided by the chaos observed in the TCRdist matrix. Welch's t-statistics and random forest were used to narrow the features down to around 12 V-J combinations, which were then fed into a naive Bayes classifier. The Morisita-Horn index was used to measure how similar the thyroid and blood repertoires were. The public reads were run again by TCRdb, first through fastp at Q25 and then through MiXCR, and only productive beta chains were kept. Rows with a matching CDR3 protein are joined into one entry that keeps the most common DNA and genes. The V and J calls follow TCRdb's processing rather than the paper's. This sample holds roughly 600,000 distinct CDR3 sequences; 39% were observed only once. The ten largest clones represent about 4.2% of the sample.

The clonotype was recovered from an adult man with Graves' hyperthyroidism. The chain uses TRBV13 and TRBJ2-7, and TRBD2 may be the D gene, going by 5 matching bases. Sequenced input: peripheral blood or thyroid tissue (not recorded which). The encoded CDR3 is CASSAPRGEQYF. The nucleotides are TGTGCCAGCAGCGCACCCCGGGGCGAGCAGTACTTC.